This T cell receptor (beta chain) was sequenced for a study of graft-versus-host responses after intestinal transplantation. Study background: The study gave all recipients anti-thymocyte globulin induction, then tacrolimus and steroids for 2 to 3 years.

Germline V gene lookup returns CDR1 SGDLS and CDR2 YYNGEE. The V end lost 0 bases, the J end lost 0 bases, and 17 bases lay between the germline ends. CDR3 length equals 18 residues. Only in-frame clones appear in the TCRdb table, and some are missing; sequencing was by immunoSEQ multiplex PCR. The sample includes about 39,000 clones, over 90% seen only once; the top ten take roughly 0.22%. Findings and limits, study-wide: GvH clones appeared in recipient marrow, some first in ileum or blood.

This clone was seen a single time. Its antigen is as yet unknown. The input for sequencing was unstimulated CD8+ T cells sorted from spleen or lymph node cells, taken before transplant. The V gene is TRBV9, the J gene TRBJ2-3; unclear D gene. The source of this sequence is a human donor who was the organ donor for an intestinal transplant. CDR3 bases: TGTGCCAGCAGCGTAGGACCCTCCCTGCCCCAAAGCACAGATACGCAGTATTTT. Translating it yields CASSVGPSLPQSTDTQYF.